The present TCR beta chain was sequenced within a study of blood T cell repertoires in COVID-19. The wider study: The United States, Italy and Spain were the sources of the acute and convalescent COVID-19 samples.

Some clones are missing from TCRdb's copy, which holds only in-frame ones; the method was immunoSEQ multiplex PCR. Here the sample spans around 400,000 clones, 87% being singletons. V gave up 4 bases and J gave up 4 bases; unmatched junction bases: 2. The CDR3 consists of 12 residues. Germline CDR1 and CDR2: SQVTM and ANQGSEA. V is TRBV29-1 and J is TRBJ2-7, with 9 bases identical to TRBD1. This receptor was obtained from a woman in her sixties with COVID-19, enrolled during active disease. Material: peripheral blood. CDR3: CSVVGTGYEQYF. The CDR3 DNA sequence: TGCAGCGTTGTTGGGACAGGGTACGAGCAGTACTTC.